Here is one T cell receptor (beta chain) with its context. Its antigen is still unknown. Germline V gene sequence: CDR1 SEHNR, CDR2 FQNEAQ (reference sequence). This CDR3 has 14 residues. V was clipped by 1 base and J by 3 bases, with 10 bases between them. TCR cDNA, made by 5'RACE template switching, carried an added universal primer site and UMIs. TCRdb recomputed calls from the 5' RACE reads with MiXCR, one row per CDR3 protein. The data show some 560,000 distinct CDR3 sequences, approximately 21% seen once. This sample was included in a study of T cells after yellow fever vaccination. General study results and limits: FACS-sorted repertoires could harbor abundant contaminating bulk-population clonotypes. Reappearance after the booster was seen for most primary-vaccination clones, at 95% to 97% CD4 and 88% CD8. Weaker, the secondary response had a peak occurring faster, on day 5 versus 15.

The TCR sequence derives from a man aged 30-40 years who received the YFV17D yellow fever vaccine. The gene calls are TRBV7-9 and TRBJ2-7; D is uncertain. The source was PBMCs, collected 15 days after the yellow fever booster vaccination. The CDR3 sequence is CASSLDGLDYEQYF. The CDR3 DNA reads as TGTGCCAGCAGCTTAGATGGGCTAGACTACGAGCAGTACTTC.